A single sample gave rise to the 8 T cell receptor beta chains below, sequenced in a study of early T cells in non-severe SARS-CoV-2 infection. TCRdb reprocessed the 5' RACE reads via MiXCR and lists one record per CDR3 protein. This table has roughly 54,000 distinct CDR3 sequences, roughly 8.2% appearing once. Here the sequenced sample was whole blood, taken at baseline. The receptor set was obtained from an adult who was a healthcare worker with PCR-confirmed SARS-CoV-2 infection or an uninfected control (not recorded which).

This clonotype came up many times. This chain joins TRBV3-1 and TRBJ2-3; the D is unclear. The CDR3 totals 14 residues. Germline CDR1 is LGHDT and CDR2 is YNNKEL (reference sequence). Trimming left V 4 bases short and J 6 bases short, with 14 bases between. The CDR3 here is CASSLEPLPDTQYF. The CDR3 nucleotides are TGTGCCAGCAGCCTGGAACCCCTCCCCGATACGCAGTATTTT.

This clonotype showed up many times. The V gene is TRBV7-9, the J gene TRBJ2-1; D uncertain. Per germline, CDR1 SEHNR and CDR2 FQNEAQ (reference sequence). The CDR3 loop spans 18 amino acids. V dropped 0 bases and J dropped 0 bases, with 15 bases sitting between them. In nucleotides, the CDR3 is TGTGCCAGCAGCTTAGCCCTGGGATGGCGGAGCTCCTACAATGAGCAGTTCTTC. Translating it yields CASSLALGWRSSYNEQFF.

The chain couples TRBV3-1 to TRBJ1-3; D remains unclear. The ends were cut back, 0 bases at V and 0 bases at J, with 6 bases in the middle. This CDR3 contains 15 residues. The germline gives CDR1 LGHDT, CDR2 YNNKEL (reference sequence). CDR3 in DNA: TGTGCCAGCAGCCAAGACCTGATCTCTGGAAACACCATATATTTT. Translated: CASSQDLISGNTIYF.

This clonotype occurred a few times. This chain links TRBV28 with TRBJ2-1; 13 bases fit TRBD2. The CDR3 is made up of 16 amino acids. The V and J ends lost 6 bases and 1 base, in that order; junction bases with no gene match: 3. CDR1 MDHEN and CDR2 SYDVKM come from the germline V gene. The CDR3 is CASREGLAGSYNEQFF. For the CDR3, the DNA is TGTGCCAGCAGGGAGGGACTAGCGGGATCCTACAATGAGCAGTTCTTC.

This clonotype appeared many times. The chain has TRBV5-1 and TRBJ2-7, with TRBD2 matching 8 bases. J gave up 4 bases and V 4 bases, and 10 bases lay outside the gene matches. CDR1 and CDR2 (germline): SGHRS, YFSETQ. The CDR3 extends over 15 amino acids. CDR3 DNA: TGCGCCAGCAGCCCCAGACGGGGGGGTTATTACGAGCAGTACTTC. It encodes CASSPRRGGYYEQYF.

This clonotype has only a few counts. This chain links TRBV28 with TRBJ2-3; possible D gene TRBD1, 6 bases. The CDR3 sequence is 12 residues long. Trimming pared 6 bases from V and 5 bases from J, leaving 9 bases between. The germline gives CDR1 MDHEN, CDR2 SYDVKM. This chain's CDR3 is CASSPQGDTQYF. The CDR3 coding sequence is TGTGCCAGCAGCCCACAGGGAGATACGCAGTATTTT. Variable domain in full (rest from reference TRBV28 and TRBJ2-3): DVKVTQSSRYLVKRTGEKVFLECVQDMDHENMFWYRQDPGLGLRLIYFSYDVKMKEKGDIPEGYSVSREKKERFSLILESASTNQTSMYLCASSPQGDTQYFGPGTRLTVL.

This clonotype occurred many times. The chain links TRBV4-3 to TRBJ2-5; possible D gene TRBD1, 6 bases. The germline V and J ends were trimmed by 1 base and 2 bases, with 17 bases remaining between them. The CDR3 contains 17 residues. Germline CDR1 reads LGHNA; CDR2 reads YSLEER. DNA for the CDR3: TGCGCCAGCAGCCAAGGAAGGGGAATGGGACAACAAGAGACCCAGTACTTC. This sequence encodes CASSQGRGMGQQETQYF.

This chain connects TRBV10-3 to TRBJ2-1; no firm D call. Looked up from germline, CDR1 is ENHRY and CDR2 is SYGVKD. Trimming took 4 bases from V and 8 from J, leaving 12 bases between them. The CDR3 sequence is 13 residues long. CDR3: CAISVGELYEQFF. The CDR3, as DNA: TGTGCCATCAGTGTAGGCGAGCTTTATGAGCAGTTCTTC.